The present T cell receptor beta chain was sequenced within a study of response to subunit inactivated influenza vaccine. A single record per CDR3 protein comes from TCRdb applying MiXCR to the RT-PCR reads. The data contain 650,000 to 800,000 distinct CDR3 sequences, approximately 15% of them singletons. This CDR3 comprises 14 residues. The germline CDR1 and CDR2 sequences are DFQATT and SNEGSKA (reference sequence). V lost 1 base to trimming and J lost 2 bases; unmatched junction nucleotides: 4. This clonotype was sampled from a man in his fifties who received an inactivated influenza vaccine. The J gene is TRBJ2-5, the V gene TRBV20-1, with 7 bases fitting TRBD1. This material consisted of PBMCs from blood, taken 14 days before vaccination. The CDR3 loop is CSARAPRGQETQYF. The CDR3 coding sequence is TGCAGTGCTAGAGCCCCCAGGGGGCAAGAGACCCAGTACTTC.